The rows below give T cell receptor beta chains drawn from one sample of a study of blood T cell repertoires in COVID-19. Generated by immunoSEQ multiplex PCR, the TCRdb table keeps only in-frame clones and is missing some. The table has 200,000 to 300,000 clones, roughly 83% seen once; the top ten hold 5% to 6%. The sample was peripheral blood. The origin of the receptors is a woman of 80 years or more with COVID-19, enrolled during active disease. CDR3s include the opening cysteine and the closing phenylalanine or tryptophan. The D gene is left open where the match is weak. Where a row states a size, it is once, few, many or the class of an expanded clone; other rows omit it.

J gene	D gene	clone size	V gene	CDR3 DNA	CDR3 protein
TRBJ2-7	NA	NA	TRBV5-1	TGCGCCAGCAGCTTGGAGGGGGGGATTTACGAGCAGTACTTC	CASSLEGGIYEQYF
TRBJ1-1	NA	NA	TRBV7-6	TGTGCCAGCAGCTTTGGCAGGGCGAACACTGAAGCTTTCTTT	CASSFGRANTEAFF
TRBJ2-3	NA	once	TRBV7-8	TGTGCCAGCAGCTCCAACAGGGGCACAGATACGCAGTATTTT	CASSSNRGTDTQYF
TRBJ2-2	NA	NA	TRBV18	TGTGCCAGCTCACCACCGTTTGGGGGCGGTGGCACCGGGGAGCTGTTTTTT	CASSPPFGGGGTGELFF
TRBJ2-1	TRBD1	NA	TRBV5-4	TGTGCCAGCAGCTTAAAGACAGGGGACGGCAATGAGCAGTTCTTC	CASSLKTGDGNEQFF
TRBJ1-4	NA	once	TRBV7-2	TGTGCCAGCAGCTTGACAGGCGTAAATGAAAAACTGTTTTTT	CASSLTGVNEKLFF
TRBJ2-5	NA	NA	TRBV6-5	TGTGCCAGCAGTTACTCGTTCGGGACCCAGTACTTC	CASSYSFGTQYF
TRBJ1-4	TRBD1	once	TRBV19	TGTGCCAGTAGTGGGACAGGGCTGAGTGAAAAACTGTTTTTT	CASSGTGLSEKLFF
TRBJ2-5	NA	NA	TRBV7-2	TGTGCCAGCAGCAGTTGGGGGGGCGGGTCAGAGACCCAGTACTTC	CASSSWGGGSETQYF
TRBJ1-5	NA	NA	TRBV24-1	TGTGCCACCAGTGATTTCAGGCTTAACTCACATTTT	CATSDFRLNSHF
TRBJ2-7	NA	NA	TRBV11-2	TGTGCCAGCAGCTTAGGGCAGGCAACCTACGAGCAGTACTTC	CASSLGQATYEQYF
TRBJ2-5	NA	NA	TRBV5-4	TGTGCCAGCAGCTCCCGAGGGCAAGAGACCCAGTACTTC	CASSSRGQETQYF
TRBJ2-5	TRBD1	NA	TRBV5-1	TGCGCCAGCAGCACAGGACAGGGAGGAGAGACCCAGTACTTC	CASSTGQGGETQYF
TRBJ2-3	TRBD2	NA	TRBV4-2	TGTGCCAGCAGCCAAGTGGAGCGGGGGGCGGGAGCAGATACGCAGTATTTT	CASSQVERGAGADTQYF
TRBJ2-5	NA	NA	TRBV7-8	TGTGCCAGCAGCCGTGGACAGTTGGAGACCCAGTACTTC	CASSRGQLETQYF
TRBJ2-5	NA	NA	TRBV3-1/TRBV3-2	TGTGCCAGCAGCCAAGAGGGGGGTAGGGAGACCCAGTACTTC	CASSQEGGRETQYF
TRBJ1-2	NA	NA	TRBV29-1	TGCAGCGTTGGGGGGCCAGATGGCTACACCTTC	CSVGGPDGYTF
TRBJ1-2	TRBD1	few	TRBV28	TGTGCCAGCAGCCCAGGATACCCAGGGGGCTATGGCTACACCTTC	CASSPGYPGGYGYTF
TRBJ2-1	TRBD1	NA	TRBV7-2	TGTGCCAGCAGCTTATCCGGGACAGGGCAATACAATGAGCAGTTCTTC	CASSLSGTGQYNEQFF
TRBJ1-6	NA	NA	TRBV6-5	TGTGCCAGCAGCTCAACAGGGAATTCACCCCTCCACTTT	CASSSTGNSPLHF
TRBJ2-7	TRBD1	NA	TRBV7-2	TGTGCCAGCAGCTTTCAGGGGCAGGGGGCTTACGAGCAGTACTTC	CASSFQGQGAYEQYF
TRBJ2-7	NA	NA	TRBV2	TGTGCCAGCAGCGAACAGGGTTCCTCCTACGAGCAGTACTTC	CASSEQGSSYEQYF
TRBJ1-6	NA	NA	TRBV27	TGTGCCAGCAGTTCACAGCCGAGCTCCTATAATTCACCCCTCCACTTT	CASSSQPSSYNSPLHF
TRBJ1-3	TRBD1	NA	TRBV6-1	TGTGCCAGCAGTGCCCACACAGGGGAGGCTGGAAACACCATATATTTT	CASSAHTGEAGNTIYF
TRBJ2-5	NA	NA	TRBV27	TGTGCCAGCGACCAAACGGGGGGCCCGTACCAAGAGACCCAGTACTTC	CASDQTGGPYQETQYF
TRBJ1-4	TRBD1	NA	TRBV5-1	TGCGCCAGCAGCTTACAGGGGGCTGGGGAAAAACTGTTTTTT	CASSLQGAGEKLFF
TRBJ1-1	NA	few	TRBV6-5	TGTGCCAGCAGTTTTAAATCGAACACTGAAGCTTTCTTT	CASSFKSNTEAFF
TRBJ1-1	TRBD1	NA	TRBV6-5	TGTGCCAGCAGCGCCTTTTGGGACAGCCTGGCTTTCTTT	CASSAFWDSLAFF
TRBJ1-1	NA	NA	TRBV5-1	TGCGCCAGCAGCTACCAGGTAACGAACACTGAAGCTTTCTTT	CASSYQVTNTEAFF
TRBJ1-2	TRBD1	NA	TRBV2	TGTGCCAGCAGCCCCGGGACAGGGGGCGGAAGCCATGGCTACACCTTC	CASSPGTGGGSHGYTF
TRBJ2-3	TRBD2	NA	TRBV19	TGTGCCAGTAGTCCAAGTAGCGGGGGGGCAACAGATACGCAGTATTTT	CASSPSSGGATDTQYF
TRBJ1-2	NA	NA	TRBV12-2	TGTGCAAGTCGCTTAGACAGCCATAACTATGGCTACACCTTC	CASRLDSHNYGYTF
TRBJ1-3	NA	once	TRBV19	TGTGCCAGTAGTATCGGACAGGGAAACACCATATATTTT	CASSIGQGNTIYF